Presented here are 25 T cell receptor beta chains from one specimen sequenced in a study of blood T cells in healthy people across ages. PCR was performed a second time for 7 to 11 cycles using a sample-barcoded 5' primer and a J-beta primer mix. From the 5' RACE reads, TCRdb called clonotypes with MiXCR, one entry per CDR3 protein. The table has about a million distinct CDR3 sequences, around two fifths seen once. The source material was blood. All receptors derive from a young man in good health.

The CDR3 region has the DNA TGTGCCAGCAGTTTGCTGTTGGGGGAAACAGGGAATGGCGGCTACACCTTC. Translating gives CASSLLLGETGNGGYTF. The rearrangement links TRBV12-3 or TRBV12-4 to TRBJ1-2; a possible D gene is TRBD1 (6 bases). The CDR3 sequence is 17 residues long. V was shortened by 3 bases and J by 8 bases, with 25 bases between the two germline ends.

The J gene is TRBJ2-1, the V gene TRBV7-3; a possible D gene is TRBD1 (6 bases). The CDR3 spans 13 residues. The germline V and J ends were trimmed by 5 bases and 8 bases, with 13 bases remaining between them. CDR1 SGHTA and CDR2 FQGTGA come from the germline V gene. CDR3 loop: CASSPTQGYEQFF. DNA for the CDR3: TGTGCCAGCAGCCCAACCCAGGGGTATGAGCAGTTCTTC.

This clonotype came up a few times. CDR3 in amino acids: CASSQLGTEYNEQFF. The CDR3 bases are TGCGCCAGCAGCCAACTCGGGACGGAGTACAATGAGCAGTTCTTC. The gene calls are TRBV4-1 and TRBJ2-1, with D perhaps matching TRBD1 or TRBD2 (5 bases each). In germline, CDR1 is MGHRA, CDR2 YSYEKL. Trimming removed 2 bases from V and 4 bases from J, with 12 bases in between. The CDR3 consists of 15 residues.

In nucleotides, the CDR3 is TGTGCCAGCACAGGACAGTACACTGAAGCTTTCTTT. The encoded protein is CASTGQYTEAFF. The V and J genes are TRBV7-2 and TRBJ1-1; D is perhaps TRBD1 (6 bases). Between the trimmed V and J ends, which lost 7 bases and 3 bases, there was a span of 9 bases. The CDR3 extends over 12 amino acids. Germline lookup yields CDR1 SGHTA and CDR2 FQGNSA.

This clonotype was counted ten times or more. The chain recombines TRBV12-3 or TRBV12-4 with TRBJ2-3; perhaps TRBD1 as D (6 bases). The ends were cut back, 5 bases at V and 4 bases at J, with 7 bases in the middle. CDR3 length: 12 residues. CDR3 coding DNA: TGTGCCAGCAGTGCAGGGGCAGATACGCAGTATTTT. Amino acids: CASSAGADTQYF.

The table lists this clonotype with a few counts. This sequence joins TRBV28 and TRBJ2-3; possibly TRBD1 for D (5 bases). Germline-derived CDR1 and CDR2 are MDHEN and SYDVKM. The CDR3 is made up of 15 amino acids. Trimming removed 2 bases from V and 8 bases from J, with 17 bases in between. This CDR3 is CASSLVGLGPGTQYF. The DNA of the CDR3 is TGTGCCAGCAGTTTAGTGGGGCTGGGGCCAGGTACGCAGTATTTT.

V gene TRBV3-1 combines with J gene TRBJ1-2, with unresolved D. Germline V gene lookup returns CDR1 LGHDT and CDR2 YNNKEL (reference sequence). Trimming removed 1 base at V and 2 bases at J, with 11 bases between. This CDR3 is built from 15 residues. Here the CDR3 reads CASSQGVGTNYGYTF. The CDR3 DNA sequence: TGTGCCAGCAGCCAAGGGGTGGGCACAAACTATGGCTACACCTTC.

The CDR3 nucleotides read TGTGCCAGCAGCCAAGCGAGGGGACCGAACTATGGCTACACCTTC. It codes for CASSQARGPNYGYTF. V gene TRBV3-1 combines with J gene TRBJ1-2, with D maybe TRBD1 (5 bases). Germline lookup yields CDR1 LGHDT and CDR2 YNNKEL (reference sequence). The CDR3 is 15 residues long. V was pared by 1 base and J by 2 bases, with 11 bases between. Full variable domain (missing parts from reference TRBV3-1 and TRBJ1-2): DTAVSQTPKYLVTQMGNDKSIKCEQNLGHDTMYWYKQDSKKFLKIMFSYNNKELIINETVPNRFSPKSPDKAHLNLHINSLELGDSAVYFCASSQARGPNYGYTFGSGTRLTVV.

This chain connects TRBV7-2 to TRBJ2-1, with D uncertain. Matching the DNA end better, TRBJ2-7 makes the J call doubtful. This CDR3 spans 14 amino acids. Germline-derived CDR1 and CDR2 are SGHTA and FQGNSA. The CDR3 DNA sequence: TGTGCCAGCAGCAGACCGCGCTCCTACAATGAGCAGTACTTC. It is translated as CASSRPRSYNEQYF.

This clonotype has a handful of counts. The rearrangement uses TRBV20-1 and TRBJ1-1; possible D gene TRBD1, 6 bases. Germline V CDR1 and CDR2: DFQATT, SNEGSKA (reference sequence). V lost 4 bases to trimming and J lost 0 bases, with 9 bases between them. The CDR3 sequence is 13 residues long. The CDR3 nucleotides are TGCAGTGCTAACAGGGAACTGAACACTGAAGCTTTCTTT. The encoded protein is CSANRELNTEAFF.

The CDR3 sequence is CASTSPRGPQYF. CDR3 DNA: TGTGCCAGCACATCTCCCCGGGGGCCGCAGTACTTC. V gene TRBV28 combines with J gene TRBJ2-7; perhaps D is TRBD1 or TRBD2 (6 bases each). From germline, CDR1 is MDHEN and CDR2 SYDVKM. This CDR3 region has 12 residues. The germline V and J ends were trimmed by 7 bases and 9 bases, with 16 bases remaining between them.

This clonotype appeared a few times. The rearrangement joins TRBV12-3 or TRBV12-4 to TRBJ2-1; TRBD1 matches 7 bases. The CDR3 runs to 16 residues. V lost 4 bases and J lost 1; bases outside the gene matches: 7. The CDR3 DNA is TGTGCCAGCAGTTCGCGACAGGGTGGGTCCTACAATGAGCAGTTCTTC. Protein product: CASSSRQGGSYNEQFF.

The CDR3 DNA sequence: TGCAGTGCCTACAGGGGGGACACTGAAGCTTTCTTT. Amino acids: CSAYRGDTEAFF. This chain links TRBV20-1 with TRBJ1-1; 8 nucleotides align to TRBD1. This CDR3 has 12 amino acids. V shed 6 bases and J 3 bases; nucleotides not matched to a gene: 3. CDR1 is DFQATT and CDR2 is SNEGSKA in the germline V gene (reference sequence).

This clonotype has only a few counts. V is TRBV6-5 and J is TRBJ2-7; TRBD1 might be the D (6 bases). V lost 0 bases, J lost 3 bases, and 15 bases lay in between. CDR3 length equals 16 residues. Germline CDR1 MNHEY, CDR2 SVGAGI. CDR3 in DNA: TGTGCCAGCAGTTACTCGGGCGGCAGGGGCTACTACGAGCAGTACTTC. Residues: CASSYSGGRGYYEQYF.

The chain carries TRBV20-1 and TRBJ2-5; 8 bases map to TRBD2. The CDR3 sequence is 17 residues long. The trim removed 0 bases at V and 1 base at J, leaving 10 bases unmatched. Germline V gives CDR1 DFQATT, CDR2 SNEGSKA (reference sequence). For the CDR3, the DNA is TGCAGTGCTAGAGATTATGGGGCGGGGGGTTCCCAAGAGACCCAGTACTTC. Protein: CSARDYGAGGSQETQYF.

The chain is built from TRBV10-3 and TRBJ1-5; the D is unclear. The CDR3 is made up of 16 amino acids. Germline CDR1 is ENHRY and CDR2 is SYGVKD. V was shortened by 0 bases and J by 0 bases, with 9 bases between the two germline ends. As DNA, the CDR3 is TGTGCCATCAGTGAGTCTGGCCTGAATAGCAATCAGCCCCAGCATTTT. The encoded protein is CAISESGLNSNQPQHF.

The rearrangement links TRBV4-3 to TRBJ2-5; D tentatively fits TRBD1 or TRBD2 (5 bases each). Trimming removed 3 bases from V and 11 bases from J, with 13 bases in between. Per germline, CDR1 LGHNA and CDR2 YSLEER. CDR3 length equals 12 residues. The CDR3 spells CASSQRGNEQYF. In DNA form, the CDR3 reads TGCGCCAGCAGCCAGAGGGGTAATGAGCAGTACTTC.

The rearrangement links TRBV11-2 to TRBJ2-3; no definite D call. V lost 0 bases, J lost 4 bases, and 17 bases lay in between. The CDR3 is made up of 17 amino acids. The germline CDR1 and CDR2 sequences are SGHAT and FQNNGV. The DNA for the CDR3 is TGTGCCAGCAGCTTAGATCCCCTTTACGAACGCGCAGATACGCAGTATTTT. Residues: CASSLDPLYERADTQYF.

This clonotype came up a few times. The gene calls are TRBV6-6 and TRBJ2-4; D unresolved. The CDR3 is 12 residues long. Trimming shortened V by 2 bases and J by 5 bases, and 4 bases separated the two germline ends. CDR1 is MNHNY, CDR2 SVGAGI, per germline (reference sequence). The CDR3 bases are TGTGCCAGCAGTTACCAACAAAACATTCAGTACTTC. The encoded protein is CASSYQQNIQYF.

V usage is TRBV6-1 and J usage is TRBJ2-1; D tentatively fits TRBD1 or TRBD2 (5 bases each). The CDR3 sequence is 15 residues long. CDR1 and CDR2 (germline): MNHNS, SASEGT. The V end was cut by 7 bases, the J end by 5 bases, with 18 bases between. CDR3 sequence reads: CASTPVGVRNNEQFF. CDR3 sequence (DNA): TGTGCCAGCACCCCGGTGGGGGTGCGAAACAATGAGCAGTTCTTC.

This clonotype was counted between two and nine times. The chain is built from TRBV4-2 and TRBJ2-1, with D unclear. Germline CDR1 is LGHNA and CDR2 is YNFKEQ. The CDR3 covers 16 residues. The V end lost 0 bases, the J end lost 3 bases, and 12 bases lay between the germline ends. CDR3 nucleotides: TGTGCCAGCAGCCAAGATCGCGAACAGCTCTACAATGAGCAGTTCTTC. This translates into CASSQDREQLYNEQFF.

This clonotype was counted a few times. The chain carries TRBV7-9 and TRBJ2-7; a possible D gene is TRBD1 (6 bases). V shed 3 bases and J shed 4 bases, with 19 bases lying between them. This CDR3 is 16 amino acids long. CDR1 is SEHNR, CDR2 FQNEAQ, per germline (reference sequence). CDR3 sequence (DNA): TGTGCCAGCAGCTTGAGAAACTCCGGGACAACTTACGAGCAGTACTTC. Amino acid sequence: CASSLRNSGTTYEQYF.

V usage is TRBV19 and J usage is TRBJ1-1, with TRBD1 as a possible D gene (6 bases). CDR3 size: 15 residues. V lost 8 bases and J lost 1, with 17 bases in between. Germline CDR1 LNHDA, CDR2 SQIVND (reference sequence). The CDR3 region has the DNA TGTGCCAGTGAGTCACAGGGCAGGGGGAACACTGAAGCTTTCTTT. Its protein is CASESQGRGNTEAFF.

This clonotype has just a few counts. The chain joins TRBV15 to TRBJ1-4; D uncertain. V shed 9 bases and J shed 8 bases, with 19 bases lying between them. The CDR3 loop spans 14 amino acids. Germline V gene data show CDR1 as LNHNV and CDR2 as YYDKDF (reference sequence). The CDR3 is CATAPWETGEKLFF. In DNA, the CDR3 is TGTGCCACAGCCCCTTGGGAAACTGGCGAAAAACTGTTTTTT.

The gene calls are TRBV4-2 and TRBJ2-1, with 9 bases identical to TRBD1. CDR1 and CDR2 from the germline V gene are LGHNA and YNFKEQ. V shed 0 bases and J 8 bases; nucleotides not matched to a gene: 14. The CDR3 loop spans 18 amino acids. DNA of the CDR3: TGTGCCAGCAGCCAAGATGTCCCGGGACAGGGCTTTTTCGATGAGCAGTTCTTC. The encoded protein is CASSQDVPGQGFFDEQFF.